This section outlines one T cell receptor beta chain sequence together with its context. It has no known antigen specificity. Nothing much larger sits one base from this clone, and base qualities are not available. This record comes from a study of OX40 agonist ivuxolimab in advanced cancers. With regard to the full study: Ivuxolimab was a fully human IgG2 agonistic monoclonal antibody targeting the costimulatory receptor OX40 (CD134). Intravenous ivuxolimab was administered to patients every 2 weeks at six dose levels: 0.01, 0.1, 0.3, 1.5, 3 and 10 mg/kg. Among the roughly 54 dose-escalation patients, 19 had hepatocellular carcinoma, about 15 melanoma, 9 renal cell carcinoma and 9 head and neck cancer. A male proportion of roughly 80% and a mean age of roughly 58 years, ranging from about 23 to 90, were recorded for the dose-escalation cohort. Prior anti-PD-1, anti-PD-L1 or anti-CTLA-4 therapy was permitted, and checkpoint inhibitors had been received by around 39% of dose-escalation patients. Three dose-escalation patients achieved partial responses, one with hepatocellular carcinoma and two with cutaneous melanoma. The point of sequencing TCRbeta in the periphery was to test whether ivuxolimab changed TCR sequence diversity and drove clonal T-cell expansion. The paper covers the monotherapy dose-escalation part of the phase I ivuxolimab trial, which included N ≈ 52 patients.

General study outcomes and caveats: After ivuxolimab, more expanded clones were found on average in CD8+ T cells than in CD4+ T cells. The antigen specificity of the clonally expanded peripheral T cells was not determined. At doses of 0.1 to 3.0 mg/kg, clonal expansion of both CD4+ and CD8+ T cells in blood was seen between baseline and week 6. Low levels of normalized T-cell clonal expansion were also seen in some patients who did not respond. In the 0.1-3.0 mg/kg groups, partial responders had among the lowest normalized peripheral clonal expansion, particularly in CD8+ T cells.

Genomic DNA was extracted from sorted cells for sequencing of the TCRbeta CDR3 region. TCRbeta CDR3 regions were sequenced using the immunoSEQ Assay. Sourced from immuneACCESS, this table was stored by TCRdb with only in-frame sequences that have V and J called. A share of the clones is absent; for the studies checked, an unresolved V gene accounts for under half, and the remainder has no known explanation. This sample has more than 40,000 clones in its table, and about 88% of those were observed once. In total, the top ten clones hold less than 3.5% of the sample. Patients with autoimmune disease history or receiving systemic immunosuppression were excluded from the trial. Peripheral blood for TCR sequencing was collected from all dose cohorts at baseline, on cycle 4 day 1, and on cycle 7 day 1. The samples were taken from a phase I, first-in-human, multicenter, open-label dose-escalation trial of ivuxolimab. Adults with locally advanced or metastatic melanoma, renal cell carcinoma, hepatocellular carcinoma or head and neck squamous cell carcinoma were enrolled in the trial. Before TCR sequencing, CD4+ T cells and CD8+ T cells from peripheral blood were sorted into separate populations.

Deletion took 6 bases off V and 3 bases off J, with a span of 14 bases between the germline ends. The CDR3 runs 15 residues from the cysteine to the phenylalanine. CDR3 DNA is the only sequence kept; it has 45 bases, read in frame from the first base. The germline V gene gives CDR1 as KGHSH and CDR2 as LQKENI. This receptor chain uses TRBV18 and TRBJ2-2; the D segment might be TRBD1 or TRBD2, since each matches 5 bases. Material: CD4+ or CD8+ T cells sorted from blood, obtained in a trial of the OX40 agonist ivuxolimab. This TCR came from an adult with an advanced solid tumor such as melanoma, head and neck, liver or kidney cancer. The nucleotides are TGTGCCAGCTCCCAAGCGGACACCTACACCGGGGAGCTGTTTTTT. It specifies CASSQADTYTGELFF.